This T cell receptor beta chain originates from a study of cytotoxic CD8 clonotypes in ibrutinib-treated CLL. Study overall: Of the patients, around 12 were relapsed/refractory, under 16 treatment-naive and 17 to 18 IGHV unmutated.

This clone was seen only once. Its antigen remains unknown. Study conclusions and caveats: Exceeding age-matched healthy donors, baseline clonality also tracked the counts of circulating CD8+ T cells.

The CDR3 length is 15 residues. Germline CDR1 ENHRY, CDR2 SYGVKD. V lost 3 bases, J lost 7 bases, and 6 bases stayed unmatched. With cryopreserved PBMCs as the source, roughly 2 micrograms of genomic DNA went to TCR beta libraries. Generated by immunoSEQ multiplex PCR, the TCRdb table keeps only in-frame clones and is missing some. Of fewer than 12,000 clones listed, approximately 80% are singletons. The sequence derives from a human donor with chronic lymphocytic leukemia. This chain links TRBV10-3 with TRBJ1-6; 7 nucleotides match TRBD1. The sample was PBMCs, taken at disease progression, from a patient treated with ibrutinib. The CDR3 loop is CAISEGQVFNSPLHF. The CDR3, as DNA: TGTGCCATCAGTGAAGGACAGGTGTTCAATTCACCCCTCCACTTT.